These 26 T cell receptor beta chains were all obtained from the same sample, sequenced in a study of T cells in Graves' hyperthyroidism and ophthalmopathy. RNA transcripts provided the source from which TCR beta CDR3 regions were amplified. RT-PCR in the first round (using the HTBI primer set) targeted the TCR CDR3. TCRdb called the multiplex PCR reads again in MiXCR, with one record for every CDR3 protein. The sample yields hundreds of thousands of distinct CDR3 sequences, roughly 14% seen once. Specimen: blood. The receptor source for this set is a woman between 25 and 40 years old with Graves' hyperthyroidism.

This clonotype was counted between two and nine times. The DNA of the CDR3 is TGCGCCAGCAGCTTGGCCCCCACCGGCAATGAGCAGTTCTTC. Translated: CASSLAPTGNEQFF. The rearrangement links TRBV5-1 to TRBJ2-1; D is ambiguous. The CDR3 extends over 14 amino acids. V dropped 0 bases and J dropped 6 bases, with 10 bases sitting between them. In germline, CDR1 is SGHRS, CDR2 YFSETQ.

At least ten counts were recorded for this clonotype. This rearrangement joins TRBV12-3 or TRBV12-4 to TRBJ2-7; D is perhaps TRBD2 (5 bases). The CDR3 is 14 residues long. The V end lost 6 bases, the J end lost 0 bases, and 12 bases lay between the germline ends. The CDR3 loop reads CASSKRGSSYEQYF. Here the CDR3 DNA reads TGTGCCAGCAGCAAACGGGGTAGCTCCTACGAGCAGTACTTC.

This clonotype was seen at least ten times. The CDR3 protein is CASGLGTGEQYF. The CDR3 DNA reads as TGTGCCAGCGGCCTAGGAACCGGCGAGCAGTACTTC. V and J are TRBV6-2 or TRBV6-3 and TRBJ2-7; D ambiguous. Germline assignment: CDR1 MNHEY and CDR2 SVGEGT. The germline V and J ends were trimmed by 8 bases and 6 bases, with 14 bases remaining between them. The CDR3 covers 12 residues.

DNA for the CDR3: TGTGCCATCAGTGCGACCGGGGAGCTGTTTTTT. Translation: CAISATGELFF. The chain uses TRBV10-3 and TRBJ2-2; D call uncertain. Germline assignment: CDR1 ENHRY and CDR2 SYGVKD. The CDR3 length is 11 residues. V was pared by 4 bases and J by 5 bases, with 2 bases between.

This clonotype was seen a few times. This chain links TRBV18 with TRBJ2-7; a weak D match, TRBD2 (5 bases). The ends were cut back, 5 bases at V and 3 bases at J, with 11 bases in the middle. The CDR3 sequence is 13 residues long. Germline V gene sequence: CDR1 KGHSH, CDR2 LQKENI. The CDR3 loop is CASSFSENYEQYF. The CDR3 nucleotides read TGTGCCAGCTCATTTAGCGAGAACTACGAGCAGTACTTC.

This clonotype was observed at least ten times. CDR3 DNA: TGCAGCGTTTCGGGGGGGCTCCAAGAGACCCAGTACTTC. Translating it yields CSVSGGLQETQYF. The rearrangement links TRBV29-1 to TRBJ2-5; TRBD2 aligns across 8 bases. The CDR3 extends over 13 amino acids. The germline V gene has CDR1 SQVTM and CDR2 ANQGSEA. V was pared by 5 bases and J by 1 base, with 3 bases of the junction left unmatched.

The chain links TRBV19 to TRBJ1-5, with 7 bases identical to TRBD1. CDR3 length equals 15 residues. Germline V gene data show CDR1 as LNHDA and CDR2 as SQIVND (reference sequence). V shed 2 bases and J 9 bases; nucleotides not matched to a gene: 10. The CDR3: CASSIRGQVGGPQHF. CDR3 nucleotide sequence: TGTGCCAGTAGTATAAGGGGGCAGGTCGGGGGGCCCCAGCATTTT.

This clonotype was seen ten or more times. The genes are TRBV28 and TRBJ2-3; tentatively, D is TRBD2 (6 bases). Germline V gene data show CDR1 as MDHEN and CDR2 as SYDVKM. The CDR3 runs 14 residues. Trimming stripped 3 bases from V and 0 bases from J, with 7 bases between. The CDR3 loop reads CASSFGTSTDTQYF. CDR3 nucleotides: TGTGCCAGCAGTTTCGGGACTAGCACAGATACGCAGTATTTT.

This clonotype was counted at least ten times. The chain combines TRBV28 with TRBJ2-7; the D call may be TRBD1 or TRBD2 (5 bases each). Germline loops: CDR1 MDHEN, CDR2 SYDVKM. The ends were cut back, 6 bases at V and 3 bases at J, with 15 bases in the middle. The CDR3 has 14 residues. The CDR3, as DNA: TGTGCCAGCAGGCCGGGGACGTTGAACTACGAGCAGTACTTC. Its protein product is CASRPGTLNYEQYF.

This clonotype was found many times. This chain uses TRBV27 with TRBJ1-6, with a possible D match to TRBD1 (5 bases). The CDR3 sequence is 16 residues long. Germline-derived CDR1 and CDR2 are MNHEY and SMNVEV (reference sequence). V gave up 8 bases and J gave up 4 bases, with 18 bases separating them. The CDR3 sequence: CASLPLAGPYNSPLHF. Written as DNA, the CDR3 is TGTGCCAGCCTACCACTAGCGGGACCTTATAATTCACCCCTCCACTTT.

The chain has TRBV6-2 or TRBV6-3 and TRBJ2-1, with TRBD2 identical over 9 bases. Germline trimming cut 2 bases from V and 7 bases from J; bases unmatched to any gene: 9. Germline CDR1 and CDR2: MNHEY and SVGEGT. The CDR3 totals 16 residues. Here the CDR3 DNA reads TGTGCCAGCAGTTACGCGGGAGGGACTAGATCGAATGAGCAGTTCTTC. Residues: CASSYAGGTRSNEQFF.

This chain uses TRBV4-3 with TRBJ2-6; no clear D. The CDR3 covers 16 residues. Per germline, CDR1 LGHNA and CDR2 YSLEER. V was clipped by 2 bases and J by 0 bases, with 8 bases between them. The CDR3 DNA follows: TGCGCCAGCAGCCAACTCTTCGGCTCTGGGGCCAACGTCCTGACTTTC. Protein sequence: CASSQLFGSGANVLTF.

The chain employs TRBV6-1 and TRBJ1-6; 7 bases map to TRBD1. V was pared by 5 bases and J by 4 bases, with 14 bases of the junction left unmatched. Per germline, CDR1 MNHNS and CDR2 SASEGT. The CDR3 sequence is 18 residues long. The CDR3 coding sequence is TGTGCCAGCAGTCCGCGGGACTCAAACAGGGGTTATAATTCACCCCTCCACTTT. Its translation is CASSPRDSNRGYNSPLHF.

The J gene is TRBJ2-3, the V gene TRBV7-9; the D gene is possibly TRBD1 (6 bases). V shed 4 bases and J shed 6 bases, with 17 bases lying between them. Germline CDR1 SEHNR, CDR2 FQNEAQ (reference sequence). The CDR3 has 15 amino acids. CDR3 sequence (DNA): TGTGCCAGCAGCTCCACAGGGAGAATCGGGGATACGCAGTATTTT. It yields the protein CASSSTGRIGDTQYF.

The genes are TRBV28 and TRBJ2-2; TRBD1 might be the D (6 bases). This CDR3 contains 15 residues. Germline V gene data show CDR1 as MDHEN and CDR2 as SYDVKM. Trimming took off 5 bases at V and 4 bases at J, with 14 bases between the two ends. This CDR3 is CASSRPPDSTGELFF. CDR3 nucleotide sequence: TGTGCCAGCAGTCGACCACCGGACAGCACCGGGGAGCTGTTTTTT.

This clonotype was counted many times. V gene TRBV29-1 combines with J gene TRBJ2-1; no firm D call. Germline CDR1 SQVTM, CDR2 ANQGSEA. The germline V and J ends were trimmed by 4 bases and 8 bases, with 15 bases remaining between them. CDR3 size: 13 residues. For the CDR3, the DNA is TGCAGCGTTGGCCGCTCCCCGGGCGATGAGCAGTTCTTC. Amino acid sequence: CSVGRSPGDEQFF.

This rearrangement joins TRBV25-1 to TRBJ1-4, with a tentative D call TRBD1 (5 bases). Looked up from germline, CDR1 is MGHDK and CDR2 is SYGVNS. This CDR3 has 12 amino acids. Trimming removed 8 bases from V and 7 bases from J, with 11 bases in between. In DNA form, the CDR3 reads TGTGCCAGCTCCAGGGTGGGTGAAAAACTGTTTTTT. Translated: CASSRVGEKLFF.

This clonotype was counted at least ten times. J is TRBJ1-5 and V is TRBV7-8; the D gene is possibly TRBD1 (5 bases). The CDR3 totals 13 residues. Between the trimmed V and J ends, which lost 5 bases and 5 bases, there was a span of 10 bases. Looked up from germline, CDR1 is SGHVS and CDR2 is FQNEAQ. The CDR3 DNA reads TGTGCCAGCAGCCCTGTCAGGGATCAGCCCCAGCATTTT. Encoded protein: CASSPVRDQPQHF.

At least ten counts were recorded for this clonotype. An end of the junction does not agree with germline; a read error may underlie this. The chain links TRBV7-7 to TRBJ2-5; weak D call: TRBD2 (6 bases). The CDR3 has 12 residues. The germline V gene has CDR1 SSHAT and CDR2 FNYEAQ (reference sequence). CDR3 region: CASSSGGETQYF. In nucleotides, the CDR3 is TGTGCTAGCAGCTCCGGGGGAGAGACCCAGTACTTC.

This clonotype has ten or more counts. V gene TRBV18 combines with J gene TRBJ2-5; D remains unclear. Germline CDR1 reads KGHSH; CDR2 reads LQKENI. The CDR3 is made up of 13 amino acids. Trimming left V 2 bases short and J 2 bases short, with 6 bases between. The CDR3 coding sequence is TGTGCCAGCTCACCAGTAGGACAAGAGACCCAGTACTTC. Translated: CASSPVGQETQYF.

As concerns this clonotype: A much bigger clone sits one base away, suggesting this may be a read error. The J gene is TRBJ2-1, the V gene TRBV15; D not certain. The germline CDR1 and CDR2 sequences are LNHNV and YYDKDF (reference sequence). This CDR3 spans 15 amino acids. V lost 2 bases, J lost 7 bases, and 15 bases lay in between. CDR3 sequence: CATSRPAVVLNEQFF. The CDR3 bases are TGTGCCACCAGCAGACCCGCAGTCGTTCTGAATGAGCAGTTCTTC. Variable domain in full (rest from reference TRBV15 and TRBJ2-1): DAMVIQNPRYQVTQFGKPVTLSCSQTLNHNVMYWYQQKSSQAPKLLFHYYDKDFNNEADTPDNFQSRRPNTSFCFLDIRSPGLGDTAMYLCATSRPAVVLNEQFFGPGTRLTVL.

The chain is built from TRBV12-5 and TRBJ2-3; 10 nucleotides line up with TRBD2. Trimming removed 10 bases from V and 3 bases from J; junction bases left unmatched: 13. Germline lookup yields CDR1 LGHNT and CDR2 FRNRAP. The CDR3 contains 16 residues. Written as DNA, the CDR3 is TGTGCTACCTCCCTTGGACTAGCGGACGAAACAGATACGCAGTATTTT. As protein: CATSLGLADETDTQYF.

This clonotype has ten or more counts. The genes are TRBV9 and TRBJ1-4; possibly TRBD1 for D (5 bases). Deletions cut 0 bases from V and 8 bases from J, with 17 bases between. Germline assignment: CDR1 SGDLS and CDR2 YYNGEE. The CDR3 sequence is 16 residues long. The CDR3 DNA reads as TGTGCCAGCAGCGTAGCTACCGGGCAGGGAGGAGAAAAACTGTTTTTT. It is translated as CASSVATGQGGEKLFF.

The J gene is TRBJ2-1, the V gene TRBV11-2; D is unclear. Germline CDR1 SGHAT, CDR2 FQNNGV. V gave up 7 bases and J gave up 8 bases, with 9 bases separating them. CDR3 length: 11 amino acids. CDR3 in DNA: TGTGCCAGCAACCTGGATTATGAGCAGTTCTTC. Translated: CASNLDYEQFF.

Of note for this clonotype: The conserved phenylalanine or tryptophan normally closing the CDR3 is absent here, so this likely arose from a read error. The chain couples TRBV18 to TRBJ1-1, with 7 bases lining up with TRBD1. This CDR3 is built from 17 residues. J was trimmed by 0 bases and V by 4 bases; bases with no gene match: 11. Germline V lookup: CDR1 KGHSH, CDR2 LQKENI. The CDR3 region is CASSRGSGGGMNTEAFS. The CDR3 DNA sequence: TGTGCCAGCTCACGCGGTTCAGGGGGTGGGATGAACACTGAAGCTTTCTCT.

This clonotype has a count of ten or more. The genes are TRBV3-1 and TRBJ1-1; D call uncertain. In germline, CDR1 is LGHDT, CDR2 YNNKEL (reference sequence). The CDR3 runs 12 residues. The V end was cut by 0 bases, the J end by 11 bases, with 10 bases between. This chain's CDR3 is CASSQDPYRAFF. CDR3 nucleotides: TGTGCCAGCAGCCAAGATCCCTACCGGGCTTTCTTT.